This T cell receptor (beta chain) was identified during a study of OX40 agonist ivuxolimab in advanced cancers. Whole-study context: Treatment received earlier with anti-PD-1, anti-PD-L1 or anti-CTLA-4 agents was allowed, and around 40% had some. Study conclusions and caveats: Researchers report that CD8+ T cells had, on average, more expanded clones than CD4+. In a subset of nonresponders, normalized T-cell clonal expansion was also low.

Method: immunoSEQ multiplex PCR; TCRdb's copy keeps in-frame clones and lacks some. This repertoire shows some 50,000 clones, roughly nine tenths found once; its top ten account for 4.5% to 6%. This CDR3 is built from 16 residues. With 5 bases clipped from V and 0 bases from J, the junction kept 3 bases outside the gene matches. The germline V gene encodes CDR1 SGHTA and CDR2 FQGTGA. About this clone itself: Its matching antigen is unknown.

This receptor was identified in an adult with an advanced solid tumor such as melanoma, head and neck, liver or kidney cancer. The rearrangement links TRBV7-3 to TRBJ2-2; TRBD2 matches at 10 bases. Source: CD4+ or CD8+ T cells sorted from blood, taken in a trial of the OX40 agonist ivuxolimab. CDR3 in amino acids: CASSTTSGANTGELFF. As DNA, the CDR3 is TGTGCCAGCAGCACCACTAGCGGGGCGAACACCGGGGAGCTGTTTTTT.